The rows below give T cell receptor beta chains drawn from one sample of a study of blood T cell repertoires in COVID-19. The table came from immunoSEQ multiplex PCR; TCRdb's copy has only in-frame clones and leaves some out. The sample holds roughly 90,000 clones, roughly 88% seen once. Sequenced input: peripheral blood. These receptors were taken from a human donor with active COVID-19. The donor label of this sample is uncertain. CDR3s include the opening cysteine and the closing phenylalanine or tryptophan. A D gene is named only where the DNA matches it firmly. Size tells how often a clone was seen (once, few, many) or the class of an expanded clone, and some rows leave it out.

j_call	clone_size	v_call	d_call	cdr3_length	cdr3_nt	cdr3_aa
TRBJ2-1	many	TRBV11-2	-	14	TGTGCCAGCAGCCGGGACTTGACCTACAATGAGCAGTTCTTC	CASSRDLTYNEQFF
TRBJ2-5	-	TRBV11-2	-	11	TGTGCCAGCAGCTTCGGAGAGACCCAGTACTTC	CASSFGETQYF
TRBJ1-6	once	TRBV11-2	-	17	TGTGCCAGCAGCTTAGACGCCTGGGGCAGCTATAATTCACCCCTCCACTTT	CASSLDAWGSYNSPLHF
TRBJ1-1	few	TRBV6-5	-	14	TGTGCCAGCAGTCTACTCAAGGCGGTATCTGAAGCTTTCTTT	CASSLLKAVSEAFF
TRBJ1-5	-	TRBV27	TRBD1	15	TGTGCCAGCAGTTTTTTAGGGGACAGAGTTCAGCCCCAGCATTTT	CASSFLGDRVQPQHF
TRBJ2-1	-	TRBV7-9	TRBD1	15	TGTGCCAGCAGCAGACAGGGTCCTAATGGGGATGAGCAGTTCTTC	CASSRQGPNGDEQFF
TRBJ2-7	-	TRBV5-6	TRBD2	14	TGTGCCAGCAGCCTCTGGACCCGGGAGGGCGAGCAGTACTTC	CASSLWTREGEQYF
TRBJ2-7	-	TRBV29-1	-	12	TGCAGCGTTGAACAGGGTAATCACGAGCAGTACTTC	CSVEQGNHEQYF
TRBJ1-1	-	TRBV19	-	17	TGTGCCAGTAGTCTAAGTTTCGGGGGGGATCGGAACACTGAAGCTTTCTTT	CASSLSFGGDRNTEAFF
TRBJ1-2	-	TRBV5-1	TRBD1	18	TGCGCCAGCAGCTTGGATCGGGACAGGCGACGGGTTAACTATGGCTACACCTTC	CASSLDRDRRRVNYGYTF
TRBJ2-1	-	TRBV5-6	TRBD2	16	TGTGCCAGCAGCCAATACTGGCGGGGGGGCAGGGATGAGCAGTTCTTC	CASSQYWRGGRDEQFF
TRBJ2-1	-	TRBV7-2	TRBD2	17	TGTGCCAGCAGCTTTCTAGCGGGGGGGCGACTTTACAATGAGCAGTTCTTC	CASSFLAGGRLYNEQFF
TRBJ1-1	-	TRBV3-1/TRBV3-2	-	13	TGTGCCAGCAGCCAAGGGAGGGGCACTGAAGCTTTCTTT	CASSQGRGTEAFF
TRBJ1-4	-	TRBV5-1	-	13	TGCGCCAGCATCACGAGGGTGCGCGAAAAACTGTTTTTT	CASITRVREKLFF
TRBJ2-1	-	TRBV28	TRBD2	15	TGTGCCAGCAGACCGACTAGCGGGGGGCACAATGAGCAGTTCTTC	CASRPTSGGHNEQFF
TRBJ2-7	-	TRBV5-5	TRBD2	15	TGTGCCACCTCAAGGGATTCGGGGGGCTCCTACGAGCAGTACTTC	CATSRDSGGSYEQYF
TRBJ1-6	-	TRBV18	TRBD1	15	TGTGCCAGCTCATCACGGGACAGGGTTGATTCACCCCTCCACTTT	CASSSRDRVDSPLHF
TRBJ2-5	once	TRBV18	-	13	TGTGCCAGCTCACTTAATACACAAGAGACCCAGTACTTC	CASSLNTQETQYF
TRBJ1-5	few	TRBV19	-	14	TGTGCCAGTAGTATCACAGGTAGCAATCAGCCCCAGCATTTT	CASSITGSNQPQHF
TRBJ2-7	-	TRBV28	TRBD2	18	TGTGCCAGCAGAACCTCGGGACTAGCGGGGGGGACTACCTACGAGCAGTACTTC	CASRTSGLAGGTTYEQYF
TRBJ1-2	few	TRBV27	-	13	TGTGCCAGCAGTTTAAGCACAGGGAGTGGCTACACCTTC	CASSLSTGSGYTF
TRBJ2-7	-	TRBV28	-	13	TGTGCCACTCCCTTATGGAGTCCCTACGAGCAGTACTTC	CATPLWSPYEQYF
TRBJ1-3	-	TRBV11-2	-	13	TGTGCCAGCAGCTCCGACCGAGGGAACACCATATATTTT	CASSSDRGNTIYF
TRBJ1-4	-	TRBV18	TRBD1	16	TGTGCCAGCTCACCGCACAGGGGAGGTGATAGTGAAAAACTGTTTTTT	CASSPHRGGDSEKLFF
TRBJ1-3	-	TRBV2	-	15	TGTGCCAGCCGAAAAGAGTCGGGGAGCGGAAACACCATATATTTT	CASRKESGSGNTIYF
TRBJ1-6	-	TRBV4-3	-	18	TGCGCCAGCAGCCAAGATTGGGAGGGGAGCTCCTATAATTCACCCCTCCACTTT	CASSQDWEGSSYNSPLHF
TRBJ2-1	once	TRBV6-4	TRBD2	14	TGTGCCAGCAGTGACTCGTGGGGGGGGAATGAGCAGTTCTTC	CASSDSWGGNEQFF
TRBJ1-2	-	TRBV6-5	TRBD1	15	TGTGCCAGCAGTTACTCGGAGACAGGGGGGATAGGCTACACCTTC	CASSYSETGGIGYTF
TRBJ2-5	-	TRBV3-1/TRBV3-2	-	14	TGTGCCAGCAGTCCAAGCAGGGGACAAGAGACCCAGTACTTC	CASSPSRGQETQYF
TRBJ2-6	-	TRBV19	-	14	TGTGCCAGTATCGGGAGCTCTGGGGCCAACGTCCTGACTTTC	CASIGSSGANVLTF
TRBJ2-5	-	TRBV18	TRBD2	13	TGTGCCAGCTCAGGGACTAGCGGAGAGACCCAGTACTTC	CASSGTSGETQYF
TRBJ2-7	-	TRBV19	-	13	TGTGCCGTAGGGACTCAGGGGGCCTACGAGCAGTACTTC	CAVGTQGAYEQYF
TRBJ1-6	-	TRBV5-5	TRBD1	15	TGTGCCAGCAGCACCACAGGGGGCTATAATTCACCCCTCCACTTT	CASSTTGGYNSPLHF
TRBJ2-5	-	TRBV7-2	-	12	TGTGCCAGCAGCCCATCGGGGGAGACCCAGTACTTC	CASSPSGETQYF
TRBJ1-2	-	TRBV30	TRBD1	11	TGTGCCTTACAGGGGGTTGGTGGCTACACCTTC	CALQGVGGYTF
TRBJ2-5	-	TRBV7-9	TRBD2	16	TGTGCCAGCAGCTTCCGCCGGGTTAGCGGGCAAGAGACCCAGTACTTC	CASSFRRVSGQETQYF
TRBJ1-2	-	TRBV7-2	TRBD1	16	TGTGCCAGCAGCTTAGCGACAGGGACCACTAGCTATGGCTACACCTTC	CASSLATGTTSYGYTF
TRBJ1-2	-	TRBV6-5	TRBD1	16	TGTGCCAGCAGTTACTCCCCCCGGGTCAGGGGGCTTGGCTACACCTTC	CASSYSPRVRGLGYTF
TRBJ1-3	-	TRBV5-4	TRBD1	16	TGTGCCAGCAGCTCGAAACAGGGGGCACGGGGAAACACCATATATTTT	CASSSKQGARGNTIYF
TRBJ2-3	once	TRBV28	TRBD1	15	TGTGCCAGCAGTTGGGGACAGCCCAGCACAGATACGCAGTATTTT	CASSWGQPSTDTQYF
TRBJ1-1	-	TRBV18	-	15	TGTGCCAGCTCACCCCTCGCAGCGGTGGGCACTGAAGCTTTCTTT	CASSPLAAVGTEAFF
TRBJ2-1	once	TRBV7-2	TRBD2	14	TGTGCCAGCAGCGTAGCGGGGGGCTACAATGAGCAGTTCTTC	CASSVAGGYNEQFF
TRBJ1-2	-	TRBV7-8	-	14	TGTGCCAGCAGCTTGGGCAGGGTTAACTATGGCTACACCTTC	CASSLGRVNYGYTF
TRBJ2-1	-	TRBV19	-	14	TGTGCCAGTAGTACCCTTGGACAGTACAATGAGCAGTTCTTC	CASSTLGQYNEQFF
TRBJ1-6	-	TRBV4-3	-	15	TGCGCCAGCAGCATGGACAGAAATTATAATTCACCCCTCCACTTT	CASSMDRNYNSPLHF
TRBJ1-5	-	TRBV18	TRBD1	17	TGTGCCAGCTCACCGCTGGCCGGGACAGGGGGCGGTCAGCCCCAGCATTTT	CASSPLAGTGGGQPQHF
TRBJ1-2	-	TRBV20-1	-	14	TGCAGTGCTAGTTCGGCAGGGTGGTACTATGGCTACACCTTC	CSASSAGWYYGYTF
TRBJ1-5	-	TRBV7-8	-	13	TGTGCCAGCAGCGTATATAGCAATCAGCCCCAGCATTTT	CASSVYSNQPQHF
TRBJ1-1	-	TRBV5-1	-	14	TGCGCCAGCAGCGTATCGGGGGTTGACACTGAAGCTTTCTTT	CASSVSGVDTEAFF
TRBJ1-5	-	TRBV2	TRBD1	18	TGTGCCAGCAGAAACTACGGGACAGGGTCGTATAGCAATCAGCCCCAGCATTTT	CASRNYGTGSYSNQPQHF
TRBJ1-3	-	TRBV6-5	TRBD1	14	TGTGCCAGCAGTTACAACAGGGGCGACAACACCATATATTTT	CASSYNRGDNTIYF
TRBJ2-2	-	TRBV7-2	-	13	TGTGCCAGCAGCTTATGGCGGGTTCCGGAGCTGTTTTTT	CASSLWRVPELFF
TRBJ1-5	-	TRBV12-3/TRBV12-4	-	12	TGTGCCAGCAGGAGCAGCAATCAGCCCCAGCATTTT	CASRSSNQPQHF
TRBJ2-3	-	TRBV11-3	-	15	TGTGCCAGCAGCTTAGGTAGCCGTGGCACAGATACGCAGTATTTT	CASSLGSRGTDTQYF
TRBJ2-2	-	TRBV7-9	TRBD1	18	TGTGCCAGCAGCTTAGCGATTGGACAGGGCAGAAACACCGGGGAGCTGTTTTTT	CASSLAIGQGRNTGELFF
TRBJ2-7	few	TRBV5-1	TRBD2	16	TGCGCCAGCAGGGCAAATCGGACTAGGAGTAGGAACGAGCAGTACTTC	CASRANRTRSRNEQYF
TRBJ1-5	-	TRBV7-9	-	17	TGTGCCAGCAGCGCCGGGGGGGCAGGGGCCTTGAATCAGCCCCAGCATTTT	CASSAGGAGALNQPQHF
TRBJ2-7	-	TRBV28	TRBD2	17	TGTGCCAGCAGTTTCGGACTAGCGGGGGGGCGTAGAGGCGAGCAGTACTTC	CASSFGLAGGRRGEQYF
TRBJ2-7	-	TRBV6-5	TRBD2	13	TGTGCCAGCAGTTCTAGCGGGGGGGCCTCTCGGTACTTC	CASSSSGGASRYF
TRBJ2-2	-	TRBV7-7	-	15	TGTGCTAGCAGCTTAGTAGCGTCGAACACCGGGGAGCTGTTTTTT	CASSLVASNTGELFF